This TCR beta chain comes out of a study of cytomegalovirus exposure and HLA in healthy donors. This clone was counted between two and nine times. Germline CDR1 reads LNHNV; CDR2 reads YYDKDF (reference sequence). V shed 2 bases and J shed 3 bases, with 11 bases lying between them. This CDR3 has 15 residues. PCR was performed using 60 Vbeta and 13 Jbeta primers. Data came from immunoSEQ multiplex PCR; TCRdb stores just in-frame clones and leaves some out. The sample holds under 200,000 clones, about 13% seen once. This clonotype originated in a man between 45 and 60 years old in good health and CMV-seropositive. The chain carries TRBV15 and TRBJ1-5; D is perhaps TRBD1 (5 bases). The sequencing input was PBMCs. The CDR3 sequence: CATSRTRGSNQPQHF. Written as DNA, the CDR3 is TGTGCCACCAGCAGAACCCGGGGGTCCAATCAGCCCCAGCATTTT.